Presented here are 25 T cell receptor beta chains from one specimen sequenced in a study of Graves' ophthalmopathy and Graves' hyperthyroidism (dated by TCRdb to the late 2010s). TCRdb records Illumina HiSeq 2000 as the sequencer. For repertoire sequencing, TCR beta CDR3 regions were amplified from RNA transcripts. The first round was an RT-PCR using HTBI primers with the Qiagen OneStep RT-PCR kit, and this first round was followed by a second-round multiplex PCR, then size selection and purification. Using fastp at Q25 and MiXCR, TCRdb reprocessed the public reads and kept productive beta chains. Each entry merges the rows of one CDR3 protein and shows their most common DNA and genes. In this sample the table shows about 700,000 distinct CDR3 sequences, 35% to 50% of which occur a single time. The biggest ten clones account for more than 2.5% of the sample. The specimen was peripheral blood. The receptor source for this set is an adult man with Graves' ophthalmopathy.

The rearrangement links TRBV20-1 to TRBJ2-1, with 9 nucleotides matching TRBD2. Germline CDR1 reads DFQATT; CDR2 reads SNEGSKA (reference sequence). V lost 6 bases and J lost 2; bases outside the gene matches: 8. CDR3 length: 15 residues. The CDR3 is CSASGTSFAYNEQFF. For the CDR3, the DNA is TGCAGTGCCTCAGGGACTAGCTTCGCCTACAATGAGCAGTTCTTC.

The gene calls are TRBV6-5 and TRBJ2-6, with D maybe TRBD1 (6 bases). The CDR3 is 17 residues long. Per germline, CDR1 MNHEY and CDR2 SVGAGI. V was trimmed by 8 bases and J by 0 bases, leaving 17 bases between them. This CDR3 reads CASSPQTGLSGANVLTF. DNA for the CDR3: TGTGCCAGCTCACCACAAACAGGGCTCTCTGGGGCCAACGTCCTGACTTTC.

In its sample, this clonotype was seen many times. V is TRBV29-1 and J is TRBJ2-5, with unresolved D. Trimming took 3 bases from V and 7 from J, leaving 18 bases between them. There are 14 residues in the CDR3. CDR1 and CDR2 from the germline V gene are SQVTM and ANQGSEA. For the CDR3, the DNA is TGCAGCGTTGATTGGGATCGACAAGAAGGGACCCAGTACTTC. Encoded protein: CSVDWDRQEGTQYF.

The genes are TRBV7-2 and TRBJ1-2; perhaps TRBD1 as D (5 bases). This CDR3 region has 11 residues. Germline V gene lookup returns CDR1 SGHTA and CDR2 FQGNSA. V lost 7 bases and J lost 12, with 15 bases in between. The CDR3: CASTQGAGNTF. The CDR3 DNA is TGTGCCAGCACCCAGGGAGCGGGAAACACCTTC.

Ten or more counts support this clonotype. The V and J genes are TRBV25-1 and TRBJ2-7; TRBD2 matches 7 bases. The CDR3 has 15 amino acids. V trimming: 3 bases; J trimming: 2 bases; junction bases outside the gene matches: 7. Germline lookup yields CDR1 MGHDK and CDR2 SYGVNS. The CDR3 spells CASSDPAGTTYEQYF. The CDR3 DNA is TGTGCCAGCAGTGATCCAGCGGGAACAACCTACGAGCAGTACTTC.

Note on this clonotype: A much larger clone lies a single base off, so this may be a read error. The J gene is TRBJ2-5, the V gene TRBV7-3; D possibly uses TRBD1 or TRBD2 (5 bases each). The V gene lost 5 bases and the J gene lost 7 bases, with 17 bases spanning the gap. The germline V gene has CDR1 SGHTA and CDR2 FQGTGA. The CDR3 spans 14 residues. The CDR3 sequence: CASSPGSPGGTQYF. The CDR3, as DNA: TGTGCCAGCAGCCCCGGGTCCCCTGGGGGGACCCAGTACTTC. Using reference TRBV7-3 and TRBJ2-5 for the parts outside the CDR3, the full variable domain is GAGVSQTPSNKVTEKGKYVELRCDPISGHTALYWYRQSLGQGPEFLIYFQGTGAADDSGLPNDRFFAVRPEGSVSTLKIQRTERGDSAVYLCASSPGSPGGTQYFGPGTRLLVL.

The table lists this clonotype with many counts. This chain links TRBV29-1 with TRBJ2-5, with a possible D match to TRBD1 (7 bases). In germline, CDR1 is SQVTM, CDR2 ANQGSEA. V was pared by 8 bases and J by 6 bases, with 19 bases between. The CDR3 extends over 13 amino acids. The CDR3 sequence is CSWGPAGGKTQYF. As DNA, the CDR3 is TGCAGCTGGGGGCCGGCAGGGGGGAAGACCCAGTACTTC.

This clonotype was recorded at least ten times. The chain combines TRBV27 with TRBJ1-2; no definite D call. The CDR3 is 13 residues long. V lost 6 bases and J 2 bases, leaving 10 bases between the germline ends. Germline V gene sequence: CDR1 MNHEY, CDR2 SMNVEV (reference sequence). CDR3 in amino acids: CASSLGGNYGYTF. The CDR3 coding sequence is TGTGCCAGCAGCTTGGGCGGGAACTATGGCTACACCTTC.

Comments on this clonotype: Mismatch with germline at one junction end may stem from a read error. The chain is built from TRBV5-1 and TRBJ1-2, with D uncertain. The CDR3 has 13 residues. Germline loops: CDR1 SGHRS, CDR2 YFSETQ. CDR3 sequence reads: CASSLSATGGYTF. The CDR3 DNA reads as TGTGCCAGCAGTTTATCGGCAACGGGGGGCTACACCTTC.

A remark on this clonotype: The junction differs from germline at one of its ends, possibly a read error. The V call is TRBV7-9, the J call TRBJ1-2; D is ambiguous. This CDR3 has 16 amino acids. Germline values: CDR1 SEHNR, CDR2 FQNEAQ (reference sequence). The DNA for the CDR3 is TGCGCCAGCAGCCAAGATAGAGGGCGACAAATTTATGGCTACACCTTC. Translated, it gives CASSQDRGRQIYGYTF.

This clonotype was seen many times. DNA for the CDR3: TGTGCCAGCAGCTTCGGACTAGCGGGGGGGCAAGAGACCCAGTACTTC. It is translated as CASSFGLAGGQETQYF. The gene calls are TRBV7-2 and TRBJ2-5; 15 nucleotides agree with TRBD2. The CDR3 consists of 16 residues. The trim removed 3 bases at V and 2 bases at J, leaving 1 base unmatched. Germline assignment: CDR1 SGHTA and CDR2 FQGNSA.

This clonotype was recorded many times. The chain recombines TRBV7-8 with TRBJ1-6; D remains ambiguous. CDR1 and CDR2 (germline): SGHVS, FQNEAQ. Trimming cost V 1 base and J 0 bases, with 7 bases left between them. CDR3 length equals 16 residues. CDR3 sequence (DNA): TGTGCCAGCAGCTTAGGCCTGAGCTCCTATAATTCACCCCTCCACTTT. Encoded protein: CASSLGLSSYNSPLHF.

This clonotype was seen ten or more times. The chain links TRBV7-8 to TRBJ1-5; D is ambiguous. V was pared by 3 bases and J by 5 bases, with 8 bases between. The CDR3 is made up of 13 amino acids. Germline loops: CDR1 SGHVS, CDR2 FQNEAQ. DNA of the CDR3: TGTGCCAGCAGCTTTCGACGGGATCAGCCCCAGCATTTT. Translating gives CASSFRRDQPQHF. The full variable domain, in which reference TRBV7-8 and TRBJ1-5 provide the parts outside the CDR3, is GAGVSQSPRYKVAKRGQDVALRCDPISGHVSLFWYQQALGQGPEFLTYFQNEAQLDKSGLPSDRFFAERPEGSVSTLKIQRTQQEDSAVYLCASSFRRDQPQHFGDGTRLSIL.

The V and J genes are TRBV24-1 and TRBJ1-2, with D hard to call. Per the germline V gene, CDR1 is KGHDR and CDR2 is SFDVKD. Trimming took off 5 bases at V and 6 bases at J, with 12 bases between the two ends. The CDR3 has 13 amino acids. Here the CDR3 reads CATSGPPRDGYTF. CDR3 nucleotide sequence: TGTGCCACCAGTGGACCACCAAGGGATGGCTACACCTTC.

This clonotype was picked up many times. The J gene is TRBJ2-7, the V gene TRBV20-1, with no clear D. Germline CDR1 DFQATT, CDR2 SNEGSKA (reference sequence). The V gene lost 5 bases and the J gene lost 7 bases, with 24 bases spanning the gap. The CDR3 consists of 15 residues. CDR3 nucleotides: TGCAGTGCTGGTCAAATGAGTCGACACTGGGGTGAGCAGTACTTC. This translates into CSAGQMSRHWGEQYF.

Ten or more counts support this clonotype. The V and J genes are TRBV24-1 and TRBJ1-5, with D possibly TRBD1 on 5 matching bases. In germline, CDR1 is KGHDR, CDR2 SFDVKD. CDR3 length: 14 amino acids. V was pared by 4 bases and J by 1 base, with 7 bases between. The CDR3 nucleotides are TGTGCCACCAGTGACGGACAAAGCAATCAGCCCCAGCATTTT. Translation: CATSDGQSNQPQHF.

This clonotype was recorded many times. This chain uses TRBV25-1 with TRBJ2-7; 15 positions agree with TRBD2. Germline CDR1 reads MGHDK; CDR2 reads SYGVNS. J lost 2 bases, V lost 6 bases, and 11 bases had no gene match. The CDR3 contains 18 residues. The DNA of the CDR3 is TGTGCCAGCAGCTCCTCCGGGACTAGCGGGAGGCAACCCTACGAGCAGTACTTC. It translates to CASSSSGTSGRQPYEQYF.

Regarding this clonotype: A junction boundary mismatches the germline segment, possibly from a read error. J is TRBJ1-1 and V is TRBV25-1, with TRBD1 matching 8 bases. The length of the CDR3 is 12 residues. Germline assignment: CDR1 MGHDK and CDR2 SYGVNS. CDR3 residues: CASSDTGTGFVF. In DNA form, the CDR3 reads TGTGCCAGCAGTGATACCGGGACAGGTTTTGTCTTT. Full variable domain (missing parts from reference TRBV25-1 and TRBJ1-1): EADIYQTPRYLVIGTGKKITLECSQTMGHDKMYWYQQDPGMELHLIHYSYGVNSTEKGDLSSESTVSRIRTEHFPLTLESARPSHTSQYLCASSDTGTGFVFGQGTRLTVV.

A note on this clonotype: The CDR3 does not end in the conserved phenylalanine or tryptophan, so this is likely a read error. V usage is TRBV20-1 and J usage is TRBJ2-5; TRBD1 matches 8 bases. CDR3 length equals 13 residues. Trimming removed 6 bases from V and 5 bases from J; junction bases left unmatched: 8. CDR1 DFQATT and CDR2 SNEGSKA come from the germline V gene (reference sequence). This CDR3 reads CSAKDRAGETQYV. The CDR3 region has the DNA TGCAGTGCAAAGGACAGGGCTGGTGAGACCCAGTACGTC.

This clonotype was seen many times. The chain recombines TRBV7-2 with TRBJ2-7; 9 positions agree with TRBD2. Germline V gene lookup returns CDR1 SGHTA and CDR2 FQGNSA. The J segment lost 4 bases and the V segment lost 1 base, leaving 8 bases of the junction unmatched. The CDR3 spans 16 residues. CDR3 nucleotide sequence: TGTGCCAGCAGCTTAGGGGTAGGCGGGAGGGCTTACGAGCAGTACTTC. Amino acid sequence: CASSLGVGGRAYEQYF.

This chain links TRBV29-1 with TRBJ2-7; TRBD2 matches 8 bases. The CDR3 runs to 15 residues. Germline CDR1 reads SQVTM; CDR2 reads ANQGSEA. J was trimmed by 5 bases and V by 8 bases; bases with no gene match: 17. CDR3 sequence (DNA): TGCAGCTTAGCGGTGATGAGCGGGAGATATAACGAGCAGTACTTC. It encodes CSLAVMSGRYNEQYF.

As concerns this clonotype: It may be a read error: a sequence one base away is much more abundant. The chain joins TRBV3-1 to TRBJ2-5; TRBD2 matches at 7 bases. CDR1 and CDR2 from the germline V gene are LGHDT and YNNKEL (reference sequence). CDR3 length: 13 residues. The CDR3 protein is CASSPVGGKTRYF. CDR3 in DNA: TGTGCCAGCAGCCCCGTGGGAGGGAAGACCCGGTACTTC.

The sample holds a few counts of this clonotype. This chain joins TRBV25-1 and TRBJ2-5, with TRBD2 identical over 9 bases. Germline V CDR1 and CDR2: MGHDK, SYGVNS. J was trimmed by 4 bases and V by 8 bases; bases with no gene match: 11. This CDR3 contains 15 residues. The DNA for the CDR3 is TGTGCCAGCTCACCACGCGGGGGGGCCGGAGAGACCCAGTACTTC. Translation: CASSPRGGAGETQYF.

This clonotype was counted at least ten times. This rearrangement joins TRBV2 to TRBJ2-6; 8 bases are a match to TRBD2. The CDR3 has 15 amino acids. The germline V gene encodes CDR1 SNHLY and CDR2 FYNNEI. After removal of 5 bases from V and 2 bases from J, the junction contained 2 bases not matched to a gene. The CDR3 sequence is CASSISGAGANVLTF. CDR3 DNA: TGTGCCAGCAGTATTAGCGGGGCTGGGGCCAACGTCCTGACTTTC. Full variable domain (remainder filled in from reference TRBV2 and TRBJ2-6): EPEVTQTPSHQVTQMGQEVILRCVPISNHLYFYWYRQILGQKVEFLVSFYNNEISEKSEIFDDQFSVERPDGSNFTLKIRSTKLEDSAMYFCASSISGAGANVLTFGAGSRLTVL.

This clonotype was recorded a few times. J is TRBJ2-5 and V is TRBV5-1; D may be TRBD2 (6 bases). The V end lost 4 bases, the J end lost 3 bases, and 16 bases lay between the germline ends. Germline CDR1 and CDR2: SGHRS and YFSETQ. This CDR3 region has 15 residues. CDR3 nucleotides: TGCGCCAGCAGCAGATGGGAGGCGTCGGAAGAGACCCAGTACTTC. Amino acid sequence: CASSRWEASEETQYF. Using reference TRBV5-1 and TRBJ2-5 for the parts outside the CDR3, the full variable domain is KAGVTQTPRYLIKTRGQQVTLSCSPISGHRSVSWYQQTPGQGLQFLFEYFSETQRNKGNFPGRFSGRQFSNSRSEMNVSTLELGDSALYLCASSRWEASEETQYFGPGTRLLVL.